The clone carrying this TCR beta chain has only a few counts. Its antigen is not identified. These data come from a study of T-cell memory formation after mild COVID-19. Turning to the study itself: The TCR clusters were mostly specific to one donor.

Each CDR3 protein is one row after TCRdb ran MiXCR on the 5' RACE reads. Counted here are about half a million distinct CDR3 sequences, 15% to 20% occurring once; the ten biggest clones make up around an eighth. Study-wide points: Researchers report contracting CD4+ clones mostly in CM and EM, with CD8+ clones in EMRA. Prior to infection, memory already included some responding clones, suggesting cross-reactive memory joined. A second wave expanding day 15 to 37 was CD4+-biased; contracting clones were balanced.

The receptor was derived from an adult woman who had mild COVID-19 (a few samples of this study predate the infection). Cell type and time point are not known. The sequenced material came from PBMCs or a T cell subset sorted from them (not recorded which).

CDR3 amino acids: CASSENGDTQYF. The DNA of the CDR3 is TGTGCCAGCAGTGAGAACGGTGATACGCAGTATTTT. The chain combines TRBV6-4 with TRBJ2-3; D remains ambiguous. In germline, CDR1 is MRHNA, CDR2 SNTAGT. The CDR3 runs 12 residues. V lost 3 bases, J lost 6 bases, and 7 bases lay in between.